The 8 T cell receptor beta chains listed next were all sequenced from one sample in a study of a mutant IDH1 vaccine in newly diagnosed glioma. Time point noted: baseline, week 1 (first vaccination visit). Indicated treatment: pre-vaccination baseline after standard-of-care therapy. TCRdb's copy holds only in-frame clones and misses some; the assay was immunoSEQ multiplex PCR. The sample carries around 88,000 clones, around four fifths recorded once. The source material was PBMCs, sampled from a glioma patient treated with radiotherapy, temozolomide or both. These receptors were collected from a man in his forties with glioma.

Written as DNA, the CDR3 is TGTGCCAGCAGCGTATCGGCAGTTAATGAAAAACTGTTTTTT. It specifies CASSVSAVNEKLFF. The chain employs TRBV9 and TRBJ1-4; D unclear. CDR1 and CDR2 from the germline V gene are SGDLS and YYNGEE. The CDR3 runs 14 residues. Trimming removed 1 base from V and 4 bases from J, with 8 bases in between.

The rearrangement uses TRBV14 and TRBJ2-7; 10 positions match TRBD2. After removal of 1 base from V and 7 bases from J, the junction contained 13 bases not matched to a gene. The length of the CDR3 is 17 residues. Per germline, CDR1 SGHDN and CDR2 FVKESK. The CDR3, as DNA: TGTGCCAGCAGCCAAGGCCGGACCTCTAGCGGGAGTCGGGAGCAGTACTTC. Its protein product is CASSQGRTSSGSREQYF.

This clone has a single count. This chain joins TRBV5-6 and TRBJ2-7; 9 nucleotides agree with TRBD1. After removal of 4 bases from V and 3 bases from J, the junction contained 5 bases not matched to a gene. The CDR3 contains 14 residues. CDR1 SGHDT and CDR2 YYEEEE come from the germline V gene. CDR3 nucleotide sequence: TGTGCCAGCAGCCCCACAGGGGGCAACTACGAGCAGTACTTC. It codes for CASSPTGGNYEQYF. Together with reference TRBV5-6 and TRBJ2-7, the CDR3 gives the full variable domain: DAGVTQSPTHLIKTRGQQVTLRCSPKSGHDTVSWYQQALGQGPQFIFQYYEEEERQRGNFPDRFSGHQFPNYSSELNVNALLLGDSALYLCASSPTGGNYEQYFGPGTRLTVT.

The chain couples TRBV27 to TRBJ2-2, with TRBD1 identical over 7 bases. Germline CDR1 is MNHEY and CDR2 is SMNVEV (reference sequence). This CDR3 is 14 amino acids long. V shed 4 bases, J shed 5 bases, and the junction held 4 bases outside the gene matches. Here the CDR3 reads CASSYRGGTGELFF. The CDR3 coding sequence is TGTGCCAGCAGTTACAGGGGTGGGACCGGGGAGCTGTTTTTT.

The chain joins TRBV6-1 to TRBJ1-6, with TRBD1 identical over 7 bases. In germline, CDR1 is MNHNS, CDR2 SASEGT. The J segment lost 9 bases and the V segment lost 1 base, leaving 3 bases of the junction unmatched. There are 14 residues in the CDR3. Written as DNA, the CDR3 is TGTGCCAGCAGTGAAGGGGACAGTTTTTCACCCCTCCACTTT. Translation: CASSEGDSFSPLHF.

J is TRBJ2-7 and V is TRBV18; unclear D gene. V was clipped by 2 bases and J by 6 bases, with 17 bases between them. Germline V gene sequence: CDR1 KGHSH, CDR2 LQKENI. The CDR3 length is 15 residues. Here the CDR3 DNA reads TGTGCCAGCTCACCATCCTCACAGACCTTCGGCGAGCAGTACTTC. Translated: CASSPSSQTFGEQYF.

Turning to this clone: This CDR3 is also generated by other DNA sequences in the sample. This chain links TRBV27 with TRBJ2-7; possibly TRBD1 for D (5 bases). Between the trimmed V and J ends, which lost 6 bases and 3 bases, there was a span of 12 bases. This CDR3 has 13 amino acids. The germline V gene encodes CDR1 MNHEY and CDR2 SMNVEV (reference sequence). The CDR3, as DNA: TGTGCCAGCAGAGGGGCAGGGCTCTACGAGCAGTACTTC. Its translation: CASRGAGLYEQYF.

This chain's CDR3 is CASSLGQGIGLSAFF. Here the CDR3 DNA reads TGTGCCAGCAGCTTAGGTCAGGGGATCGGTTTATCGGCTTTCTTT. This rearrangement joins TRBV7-2 to TRBJ1-1; D may be TRBD1 (6 bases). This CDR3 spans 15 amino acids. V was pared by 1 base and J by 11 bases, with 20 bases between. From germline, CDR1 is SGHTA and CDR2 FQGNSA.